A selection of T cell receptor beta chains follows, all from one sample in a study of T-cell reconstitution after alpha-beta-depleted transplantation in children. TCRdb redid the calling of the PCR reads with MiXCR, one entry per CDR3 protein. In the table there are 330,000 or so distinct CDR3 sequences, 7.5% to 9% of which are singletons. This specimen was peripheral blood, taken 360 days after TCRalphabeta/CD19-depleted stem cell transplant. The source is a female patient aged 2-9 years who had a stem cell transplant for Fanconi anemia, so the T cells may come from the graft donor. The CDR3 runs from the conserved cysteine through the conserved F or W. D genes are given only for firm matches. The listing skips clone size in some rows; elsewhere it reads once, few, many or a size class.

D gene | J gene | clone size | V gene | CDR3 DNA | CDR3 protein
- | TRBJ1-2 | many | TRBV20-1 | TGCAGTGCTAGTGCGGGGGAGTCATCAGCTTATGGCTACACCTTC | CSASAGESSAYGYTF
TRBD1 | TRBJ1-1 | - | TRBV5-6 | TGTGCCAGCAGCTTGGTACAGGGGGGATTGGGGACTGAAGCTTTCTTT | CASSLVQGGLGTEAFF
- | TRBJ1-1 | many | TRBV15 | TGTGCCACCAGCAGAGAGTATAAGACCAGGACCCCAAATACGGCTTTCTTT | CATSREYKTRTPNTAFF
TRBD1 | TRBJ1-1 | many | TRBV4-2 | TGTGCCAGCAGCCAGTCTTTAGACAGGGTAAGGACTGAAGCTTTCTTT | CASSQSLDRVRTEAFF
- | TRBJ2-1 | many | TRBV7-8 | TGTGCCAGCAGCTCTGGGGCCTACATAAACAATGAGCAGTTCTTC | CASSSGAYINNEQFF
- | TRBJ2-3 | few | TRBV7-3 | TGTGCCAGCAGCTTAACGTATGCAGTGTGGGGGGGGCCCACAGATACGCAGTATTTT | CASSLTYAVWGGPTDTQYF
- | TRBJ1-3 | many | TRBV29-1 | TGCAGCGTTCGGGGGGCCTCTGGAAACACCATATATTTT | CSVRGASGNTIYF
- | TRBJ2-1 | many | TRBV28 | TGTGCCAGCAGTCCATCTCTTCGGGGTGAGCAGTTCTTC | CASSPSLRGEQFF
- | TRBJ1-3 | many | TRBV20-1 | TGCAGTGCTAGATTGCAGGGAAACACCATATATTTT | CSARLQGNTIYF
- | TRBJ2-7 | many | TRBV5-1 | TGCGCCAGCAGCTTGTCAGGGGAGCGCTCCTACGAGCAGTACTTC | CASSLSGERSYEQYF
- | TRBJ1-3 | many | TRBV7-4 | TGTGCCAGCAGCTTACAGGGCTCTGGAAACACCATATATTTT | CASSLQGSGNTIYF
- | TRBJ2-2 | - | TRBV3-1 | TGTGCCATCTGTCCCCCCAGACAGGGAGGGCCTTACACCGGGGAGCTGTTTTTT | CAICPPRQGGPYTGELFF
TRBD1 | TRBJ1-1 | many | TRBV12-3/TRBV12-4 | TGTGCCAGCAGTTCCTACAGGGGGCTGGGCACTGAAGCTTTCTTT | CASSSYRGLGTEAFF
TRBD2 | TRBJ2-3 | few | TRBV13 | TGTGCCAGCAGCTCGTTAGCGGGGCCCTACCGGGATACGCAGTATTTT | CASSSLAGPYRDTQYF
- | TRBJ2-5 | many | TRBV20-1 | TGCAGTGCTCTTCCGGAAGAGACCCAGTACTTC | CSALPEETQYF
- | TRBJ2-2 | many | TRBV12-3/TRBV12-4 | TGTGCCAGCAGTTTCGACGGGGAGCTGTTTTTT | CASSFDGELFF